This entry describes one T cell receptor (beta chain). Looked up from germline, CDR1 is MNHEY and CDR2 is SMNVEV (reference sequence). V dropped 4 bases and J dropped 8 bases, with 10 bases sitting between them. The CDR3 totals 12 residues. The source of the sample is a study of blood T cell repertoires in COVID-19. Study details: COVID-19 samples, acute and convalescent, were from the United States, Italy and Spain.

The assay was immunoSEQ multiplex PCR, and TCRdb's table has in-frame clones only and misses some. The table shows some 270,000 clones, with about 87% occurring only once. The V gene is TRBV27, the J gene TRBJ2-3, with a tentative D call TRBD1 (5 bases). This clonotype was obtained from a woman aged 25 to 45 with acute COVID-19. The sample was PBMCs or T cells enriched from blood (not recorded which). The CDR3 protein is CASSSGLGTQYF. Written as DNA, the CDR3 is TGTGCCAGCAGTTCAGGGCTAGGTACGCAGTATTTT.